A single sample is the source of the 27 T cell receptor beta chains below, sequenced in a study of cytomegalovirus exposure and HLA in healthy donors. The table came from immunoSEQ multiplex PCR; TCRdb's copy has only in-frame clones and leaves some out. This table has roughly 57,000 clones, 93% appearing once. The sequencing input was PBMCs. The receptors here all came from a woman aged 18-29 years in good health and CMV-seropositive.

V usage is TRBV12-5 and J usage is TRBJ1-4; D is possibly TRBD1 (6 bases). Germline CDR1 reads LGHNT; CDR2 reads FRNRAP. The CDR3 covers 15 residues. Trimming stripped 3 bases from V and 8 bases from J, with 16 bases between. The CDR3: CASGLSQKGEEKLFF. The CDR3 nucleotides read TGTGCTAGTGGTTTAAGTCAGAAGGGGGAAGAAAAACTGTTTTTT.

The CDR3 is CASSVFAGGALDTQYF. The CDR3 DNA follows: TGTGCCAGCAGTGTGTTTGCAGGGGGCGCTTTAGATACGCAGTATTTT. The chain has TRBV28 and TRBJ2-3, with 8 bases matching TRBD1. V was clipped by 5 bases and J by 5 bases; unmatched bases: 12. The CDR3 is made up of 16 amino acids. The germline V gene has CDR1 MDHEN and CDR2 SYDVKM.

The chain couples TRBV5-1 to TRBJ1-2; D gene ambiguous. Trimming shortened V by 0 bases and J by 4 bases, and 7 bases separated the two germline ends. The CDR3 runs to 13 residues. Germline V lookup: CDR1 SGHRS, CDR2 YFSETQ. The CDR3 DNA follows: TGCGCCAGCAGCTTGGAAGTCGGCTATGGCTACACCTTC. Protein product: CASSLEVGYGYTF.

The sample holds one count of this clone. The chain couples TRBV5-1 to TRBJ2-3; 7 positions agree with TRBD1. CDR3 length equals 14 residues. Trimming cost V 0 bases and J 4 bases; bases outside gene matches: 2. CDR1 is SGHRS and CDR2 is YFSETQ in the germline V gene. The CDR3 DNA reads TGCGCCAGCAGCTTGGAAGGGGGCCCAGATACGCAGTATTTT. It yields the protein CASSLEGGPDTQYF.

The V call is TRBV7-6, the J call TRBJ2-5; possibly TRBD2 for D (7 bases). CDR1 is SGHVS and CDR2 is FNYEAQ in the germline V gene. This CDR3 contains 13 residues. Between the trimmed V and J ends, which lost 5 bases and 4 bases, there was a span of 11 bases. The CDR3 region has the DNA TGTGCCAGCAGCCGGGGGGCTGGAGAGACCCAGTACTTC. Translation gives CASSRGAGETQYF. The whole variable domain, remainder taken from reference TRBV7-6 and TRBJ2-5, is GAGVSQSPRYKVTKRGQDVALRCDPISGHVSLYWYRQALGQGPEFLTYFNYEAQQDKSGLPNDRFSAERPEGSISTLTIQRTEQRDSAMYRCASSRGAGETQYFGPGTRLLVL.

The chain has TRBV19 and TRBJ1-1; D is undetermined. This CDR3 has 13 residues. Looked up from germline, CDR1 is LNHDA and CDR2 is SQIVND (reference sequence). V was pared by 9 bases and J by 2 bases, with 13 bases between. Written as DNA, the CDR3 is TGTGCCAGCATAACAGCCACCAACACTGAAGCTTTCTTT. It encodes CASITATNTEAFF.

The chain joins TRBV19 to TRBJ1-3, with D maybe TRBD1 (5 bases). This CDR3 spans 15 amino acids. V dropped 6 bases and J dropped 0 bases, with 12 bases sitting between them. CDR1 is LNHDA and CDR2 is SQIVND in the germline V gene (reference sequence). The CDR3 nucleotides read TGTGCCAGTAGCCTACAGGCGAACTCTGGAAACACCATATATTTT. It codes for CASSLQANSGNTIYF.

This rearrangement joins TRBV4-1 to TRBJ1-2, with 8 bases identical to TRBD1. With 3 bases clipped from V and 8 bases from J, the junction kept 8 bases outside the gene matches. CDR1 and CDR2 (germline): MGHRA, YSYEKL. This CDR3 is built from 14 residues. CDR3 sequence: CASSHRDRGEGYTF. The CDR3 coding sequence is TGCGCCAGCAGCCACCGCGACAGGGGTGAAGGCTACACCTTC.

The chain couples TRBV27 to TRBJ1-5; D is perhaps TRBD1 (5 bases). Per germline, CDR1 MNHEY and CDR2 SMNVEV (reference sequence). This CDR3 has 13 amino acids. Trimming stripped 1 base from V and 8 bases from J, with 9 bases between. CDR3 in amino acids: CASSLWWGEPQHF. The CDR3 DNA reads TGTGCCAGCAGTTTATGGTGGGGCGAGCCCCAGCATTTT.

This sequence joins TRBV28 and TRBJ1-1; tentative D call: TRBD1 (5 bases). This CDR3 spans 13 amino acids. V shed 7 bases and J shed 8 bases, with 17 bases lying between them. Germline CDR1 and CDR2: MDHEN and SYDVKM. The CDR3 coding sequence is TGTGCCAGCAAGGTAGAGGAGGGGCAGGAAGCTTTCTTT. As protein: CASKVEEGQEAFF.

The chain links TRBV11-2 to TRBJ2-2; 9 nucleotides agree with TRBD2. Germline V gene lookup returns CDR1 SGHAT and CDR2 FQNNGV. The junction had 7 bases not matched to a gene; V was cut back by 1 base and J by 1 base. The CDR3 is 18 amino acids. CDR3 sequence: CASSLVGAGGRNTGELFF. CDR3 sequence (DNA): TGTGCCAGCAGCTTAGTCGGAGCGGGGGGCCGGAACACCGGGGAGCTGTTTTTT. The whole variable domain, remainder taken from reference TRBV11-2 and TRBJ2-2, is EAGVAQSPRYKIIEKRQSVAFWCNPISGHATLYWYQQILGQGPKLLIQFQNNGVVDDSQLPKDRFSAERLKGVDSTLKIQPAKLEDSAVYLCASSLVGAGGRNTGELFFGEGSRLTVL.

This chain uses TRBV19 with TRBJ1-5; 11 bases line up with TRBD1. This CDR3 region has 13 residues. The ends lost 9 bases at V and 7 bases at J; junction bases unmatched: 5. Per the germline V gene, CDR1 is LNHDA and CDR2 is SQIVND (reference sequence). In DNA, the CDR3 is TGTGCCAGCCGGACAGGGGGCGGGCAGCCCCAGCATTTT. This sequence encodes CASRTGGGQPQHF.

The chain joins TRBV5-1 to TRBJ1-3; a possible D gene is TRBD1 (6 bases). CDR1 is SGHRS, CDR2 YFSETQ, per germline. V was shortened by 1 base and J by 3 bases, with 14 bases between the two germline ends. This CDR3 has 16 amino acids. The CDR3 bases are TGCGCCAGCAGCTTGAACATCCGGGACATTGGAAACACCATATATTTT. Its translation is CASSLNIRDIGNTIYF.

The V call is TRBV12-5, the J call TRBJ1-5, with D maybe TRBD1 (6 bases). With 4 bases removed from V and 4 bases from J, the gap between germline ends came to 20 bases. This CDR3 has 17 residues. CDR1 is LGHNT, CDR2 FRNRAP, per germline. DNA of the CDR3: TGTGCTAGTGGTTACAACTGGGTGGGACACTGGAATCAGCCCCAGCATTTT. Its protein is CASGYNWVGHWNQPQHF.

The CDR3 reads CASSLGRGRRNTEAFF. The DNA of the CDR3 is TGTGCCAGCAGCTTGGGGCGGGGCAGGAGGAACACTGAAGCTTTCTTT. This sequence joins TRBV11-2 and TRBJ1-1, with D possibly TRBD1 on 5 matching bases. V shed 3 bases and J shed 1 base, with 15 bases lying between them. This CDR3 comprises 16 residues. From germline, CDR1 is SGHAT and CDR2 FQNNGV.

The chain uses TRBV9 and TRBJ2-3; TRBD2 is a possible D gene (5 bases). V dropped 1 base and J dropped 0 bases, with 9 bases sitting between them. CDR1 is SGDLS, CDR2 YYNGEE, per germline. This CDR3 is built from 15 residues. The CDR3 is CASSVTGVSTDTQYF. CDR3 DNA: TGTGCCAGCAGCGTAACCGGGGTTAGCACAGATACGCAGTATTTT.

This sequence joins TRBV5-6 and TRBJ1-2; D is perhaps TRBD1 (5 bases). Germline V gene data show CDR1 as SGHDT and CDR2 as YYEEEE. CDR3 length equals 14 residues. V lost 1 base and J lost 4, with 11 bases in between. CDR3 bases: TGTGCCAGCAGCTTGAGCGGGGGAGTCTATGGCTACACCTTC. Amino acid sequence: CASSLSGGVYGYTF. The entire variable domain, with the rest obtained from reference TRBV5-6 and TRBJ1-2, is as follows: DAGVTQSPTHLIKTRGQQVTLRCSPKSGHDTVSWYQQALGQGPQFIFQYYEEEERQRGNFPDRFSGHQFPNYSSELNVNALLLGDSALYLCASSLSGGVYGYTFGSGTRLTVV.

The chain joins TRBV9 to TRBJ1-6; D remains unclear. CDR3 size: 13 residues. Germline V gene lookup returns CDR1 SGDLS and CDR2 YYNGEE. V dropped 0 bases and J dropped 12 bases, with 10 bases sitting between them. CDR3 bases: TGTGCCAGCAGCGTAGAGCCGGGGAAACCCCTCCACTTT. It codes for CASSVEPGKPLHF.

This chain links TRBV7-9 with TRBJ2-3, with 8 nucleotides matching TRBD2. V was pared by 3 bases and J by 4 bases, with 12 bases of the junction left unmatched. Germline V lookup: CDR1 SEHNR, CDR2 FQNEAQ (reference sequence). The CDR3 runs to 17 residues. CDR3 DNA: TGTGCCAGCAGCTTTGATCGGCGGGGGGTATCTGCAGATACGCAGTATTTT. Translating it yields CASSFDRRGVSADTQYF.

The CDR3 is CASSGGGRKQPQHF. The CDR3 region has the DNA TGTGCCAGCAGTGGGGGGGGGAGAAAACAGCCCCAGCATTTT. The chain joins TRBV28 to TRBJ1-5; D is possibly TRBD1 (5 bases). Germline assignment: CDR1 MDHEN and CDR2 SYDVKM. V lost 5 bases, J lost 7 bases, and 15 bases lay in between. CDR3 length equals 14 residues.

The chain carries TRBV5-1 and TRBJ2-3, with TRBD1 as a possible D gene (6 bases). Germline loops: CDR1 SGHRS, CDR2 YFSETQ. This CDR3 has 15 amino acids. Trimming stripped 1 base from V and 2 bases from J, with 11 bases between. CDR3 sequence (DNA): TGCGCCAGCAGCTTGCAGGGGTCCCCCACAGATACGCAGTATTTT. As protein: CASSLQGSPTDTQYF.

V is TRBV19 and J is TRBJ1-2, with D possibly being TRBD1 (6 bases). The ends were cut back, 2 bases at V and 3 bases at J, with 19 bases in the middle. The CDR3 consists of 17 residues. The germline gives CDR1 LNHDA, CDR2 SQIVND (reference sequence). CDR3 region: CASSIRGQYDIHYGYTF. The CDR3 DNA is TGTGCCAGTAGTATAAGAGGACAGTATGATATCCACTATGGCTACACCTTC.

This rearrangement joins TRBV18 to TRBJ1-3, with unresolved D. Trimming pared 0 bases from V and 8 bases from J, leaving 14 bases between. This CDR3 spans 15 amino acids. Germline loops: CDR1 KGHSH, CDR2 LQKENI. The chain's CDR3 is CASSPPNRNLDTIYF. CDR3 bases: TGTGCCAGCTCACCACCAAATAGGAACCTAGACACCATATATTTT.

The chain combines TRBV10-1 with TRBJ2-7, with a tentative D call TRBD1 (5 bases). This CDR3 has 13 amino acids. V was cut by 3 bases and J by 3 bases, with 9 bases left in between. Germline CDR1 and CDR2: WNHNN and SYGVQD (reference sequence). The CDR3 reads CASSDDSLYEQYF. The CDR3 nucleotides are TGCGCCAGCAGTGATGACAGCCTCTACGAGCAGTACTTC.

The rearrangement links TRBV12-5 to TRBJ1-5; D gene uncertain. This CDR3 contains 14 residues. V was clipped by 4 bases and J by 0 bases, with 7 bases between them. Germline-derived CDR1 and CDR2 are LGHNT and FRNRAP. DNA of the CDR3: TGTGCTAGTGGTTCAGGTAATAGCAATCAGCCCCAGCATTTT. Translation: CASGSGNSNQPQHF. Looking up the rest from reference TRBV12-5 and TRBJ1-5 gives the full variable domain: DARVTQTPRHKVTEMGQEVTMRCQPILGHNTVFWYRQTMMQGLELLAYFRNRAPLDDSGMPKDRFSAEMPDATLATLKIQPSEPRDSAVYFCASGSGNSNQPQHFGDGTRLSIL.

J is TRBJ2-7 and V is TRBV30; 10 bases match TRBD1. This CDR3 region has 14 residues. After removal of 5 bases from V and 5 bases from J, the junction contained 9 bases not matched to a gene. Germline values: CDR1 GTSNPN, CDR2 SVGIG (reference sequence). This chain's CDR3 is CAWRDRGVLDEQYF. The CDR3 DNA sequence: TGTGCCTGGCGGGACAGGGGCGTCCTTGACGAGCAGTACTTC.

The chain combines TRBV10-3 with TRBJ2-5, with TRBD1 matching over 9 bases. J gave up 4 bases and V 7 bases, and 7 bases lay outside the gene matches. The CDR3 has 14 amino acids. CDR1 and CDR2 (germline): ENHRY, SYGVKD. The DNA of the CDR3 is TGTGCCATCAACTCGGGACAGGGCCCAGAGACCCAGTACTTC. It translates to CAINSGQGPETQYF.